One sample yielded the 4 T cell receptor beta chains listed below, sequenced in a study of blood T cell repertoires in COVID-19. Clones were read by immunoSEQ multiplex PCR, and TCRdb kept only the in-frame ones, dropping some. Found here are around 400,000 clones, around 87% of them singletons; the top ten hold roughly 2%. Sequencing was done on a sample of peripheral blood. The receptors derive from a woman aged 55-70 years with COVID-19, enrolled during active disease.

The gene calls are TRBV4-2 and TRBJ1-2; possible D gene TRBD1, 5 bases. The germline V and J ends were trimmed by 2 bases and 3 bases, with 13 bases remaining between them. The CDR3 spans 15 residues. In germline, CDR1 is LGHNA, CDR2 YNFKEQ. DNA for the CDR3: TGTGCCAGCAGCCAATACAACACGGGGGACTATGGCTACACCTTC. Its translation: CASSQYNTGDYGYTF.

CDR3 region: CASLPLGTGTQYF. The CDR3 region has the DNA TGTGCCAGCCTCCCCCTGGGCACCGGGACCCAGTACTTC. The V gene is TRBV3-1 (or the pseudogene TRBV3-2), the J gene TRBJ2-5; D unclear. The CDR3 extends over 13 amino acids. The V and J ends lost 8 bases and 7 bases respectively, with 17 bases between them. From germline, CDR1 is LGHDT and CDR2 YNNKEL (reference sequence).

This CDR3 reads CASSRQGGEKLFF. The CDR3 DNA sequence: TGTGCCAGCAGCCGACAGGGAGGTGAAAAACTGTTTTTT. The gene calls are TRBV3-1 (or the pseudogene TRBV3-2) and TRBJ1-4; 7 nucleotides agree with TRBD1. Losses at the gene ends were 4 bases for V and 7 bases for J; bases not matched to a gene: 3. Germline CDR1 LGHDT, CDR2 YNNKEL (reference sequence). The CDR3 spans 13 residues.

This clone was counted only a few times. V usage is TRBV7-2 and J usage is TRBJ1-1, with 7 bases aligning to TRBD1. CDR1 is SGHTA, CDR2 FQGNSA, per germline. The V gene end was trimmed by 2 bases and the J gene end by 2 bases; junction bases not matched to a gene: 11. The CDR3 is 17 residues long. The CDR3 DNA is TGTGCCAGCAGCTTACTCCCCGACAGGGTCTTTAACACTGAAGCTTTCTTT. As protein: CASSLLPDRVFNTEAFF.